The next 22 T cell receptor beta chains were all read from a single sample in a study of shared T cell receptors in the human thymus. Some clones are missing from TCRdb's copy, which holds only in-frame ones; the method was immunoSEQ multiplex PCR. This table has hundreds of thousands of clones, about 80% appearing once. These data are also associated with another study on human thymus T cells.

Sequencing was carried out using thymocytes. The receptors were gathered from a boy younger than two with a congenital heart defect.

CDR3 in amino acids: CASSHHRAAGTDTQYF. Here the CDR3 DNA reads TGTGCCAGCAGCCACCACAGGGCGGCAGGCACAGATACGCAGTATTTT. The chain couples TRBV7-9 to TRBJ2-3; perhaps TRBD1 as D (6 bases). Per the germline V gene, CDR1 is SEHNR and CDR2 is FQNEAQ (reference sequence). The ends were cut back, 5 bases at V and 1 base at J, with 16 bases in the middle. The CDR3 is made up of 16 amino acids.

This chain's CDR3 is CASGPWGATSSYEQYF. CDR3 in DNA: TGTGCTAGTGGTCCCTGGGGAGCGACCAGCTCCTACGAGCAGTACTTC. This chain links TRBV12-5 with TRBJ2-7, with D maybe TRBD2 (5 bases). The CDR3 runs to 16 residues. Looked up from germline, CDR1 is LGHNT and CDR2 is FRNRAP. The germline V and J ends were trimmed by 5 bases and 0 bases, with 17 bases remaining between them.

This clone was seen only a few times. The J gene is TRBJ2-7, the V gene TRBV11-2; D unresolved. This CDR3 has 13 amino acids. Germline-derived CDR1 and CDR2 are SGHAT and FQNNGV. The V end was cut by 2 bases, the J end by 0 bases, with 5 bases between. DNA for the CDR3: TGTGCCAGCAGCTTACTAATCTCCTACGAGCAGTACTTC. Translated: CASSLLISYEQYF. Full variable domain (outside the CDR3, taken from reference TRBV11-2 and TRBJ2-7): EAGVAQSPRYKIIEKRQSVAFWCNPISGHATLYWYQQILGQGPKLLIQFQNNGVVDDSQLPKDRFSAERLKGVDSTLKIQPAKLEDSAVYLCASSLLISYEQYFGPGTRLTVT.

The chain carries TRBV27 and TRBJ1-2; perhaps TRBD1 as D (6 bases). The CDR3 is 15 residues long. V was shortened by 3 bases and J by 0 bases, with 11 bases between the two germline ends. The V gene's germline CDR1 is MNHEY and CDR2 SMNVEV (reference sequence). CDR3 sequence (DNA): TGTGCCAGCAGTTTTTGGGACACTCCTAACTATGGCTACACCTTC. It specifies CASSFWDTPNYGYTF.

The chain recombines TRBV29-1 with TRBJ2-5; 9 positions match TRBD2. Germline-derived CDR1 and CDR2 are SQVTM and ANQGSEA. With 1 base clipped from V and 3 bases from J, the junction kept 9 bases outside the gene matches. The CDR3 is 16 amino acids. The CDR3 here is CSVEGPWREGEETQYF. CDR3 in DNA: TGCAGCGTTGAAGGACCGTGGCGGGAGGGCGAAGAGACCCAGTACTTC.

The chain employs TRBV15 and TRBJ2-7; D gene ambiguous. V lost 0 bases to trimming and J lost 2 bases, with 8 bases between them. Germline CDR1 reads LNHNV; CDR2 reads YYDKDF (reference sequence). CDR3 length equals 14 residues. The CDR3 sequence: CATSRDTKPYEQYF. The CDR3 DNA sequence: TGTGCCACCAGCAGAGATACAAAACCCTACGAGCAGTACTTC.

The chain combines TRBV5-1 with TRBJ1-2, with TRBD1 matching 9 bases. V gave up 4 bases and J gave up 3 bases; unmatched junction bases: 7. The CDR3 covers 15 residues. Germline loops: CDR1 SGHRS, CDR2 YFSETQ. The CDR3: CASSQDRGWDYGYTF. DNA for the CDR3: TGCGCCAGCAGCCAGGACAGGGGCTGGGACTATGGCTACACCTTC.

This chain uses TRBV10-1 with TRBJ2-1, with a possible D match to TRBD1 (5 bases). The CDR3 has 19 amino acids. Trimming took 5 bases from V and 7 from J, leaving 30 bases between them. Germline V gives CDR1 WNHNN, CDR2 SYGVQD (reference sequence). CDR3 bases: TGCGCCAGCAGTCGGGTCAGGGTCGTGGGGAATCCAACTACAAATGAGCAGTTCTTC. It codes for CASSRVRVVGNPTTNEQFF.

V is TRBV4-3 and J is TRBJ2-1; 11 positions match TRBD2. Germline V CDR1 and CDR2: LGHNA, YSLEER. V dropped 1 base and J dropped 7; count of bases not matched to a gene: 6. The CDR3 covers 16 residues. The CDR3 bases are TGCGCCAGCAGCCAAGGGATTAGCGGGAGGGGAAATGAGCAGTTCTTC. Protein: CASSQGISGRGNEQFF.

This clone was detected a few times. The J gene is TRBJ2-2, the V gene TRBV27; 9 bases match TRBD1. V lost 4 bases, J lost 0 bases, and 3 bases stayed unmatched. Germline V gene sequence: CDR1 MNHEY, CDR2 SMNVEV (reference sequence). This CDR3 comprises 16 residues. The CDR3 spells CASSSRQGANTGELFF. The DNA for the CDR3 is TGTGCCAGCAGTTCCCGACAGGGGGCGAACACCGGGGAGCTGTTTTTT.

The chain joins TRBV7-2 to TRBJ1-2; D not certain. CDR3 length: 12 residues. The V end lost 9 bases, the J end lost 4 bases, and 12 bases lay between the germline ends. CDR1 is SGHTA and CDR2 is FQGNSA in the germline V gene. The CDR3 DNA sequence: TGTGCCAGGAGAGGGCCGGGCTATGGCTACACCTTC. Encoded protein: CARRGPGYGYTF. Full variable domain (rest looked up from reference TRBV7-2 and TRBJ1-2): GAGVSQSPSNKVTEKGKDVELRCDPISGHTALYWYRQSLGQGLEFLIYFQGNSAPDKSGLPSDRFSAERTGGSVSTLTIQRTQQEDSAVYLCARRGPGYGYTFGSGTRLTVV.

The chain has TRBV12-5 and TRBJ2-6; D unresolved. The germline V gene has CDR1 LGHNT and CDR2 FRNRAP. The germline V and J ends were trimmed by 7 bases and 1 base, with 5 bases remaining between them. The CDR3 extends over 13 amino acids. The CDR3 region is CASDMSGANVLTF. CDR3 nucleotide sequence: TGTGCTAGTGATATGTCTGGGGCCAACGTCCTGACTTTC.

The CDR3 protein is CASSPSRGRAEQYF. The CDR3 bases are TGTGCCAGCAGCCCCTCGAGGGGGCGGGCCGAGCAGTACTTC. This chain uses TRBV7-6 with TRBJ2-5, with TRBD1 identical over 7 bases. The closer fit of TRBJ2-7 to the DNA end suggests the J call may be wrong. This CDR3 has 14 amino acids. Germline V gene lookup returns CDR1 SGHVS and CDR2 FNYEAQ.

The chain carries TRBV5-4 and TRBJ2-1; TRBD1 matches at 7 bases. The trim removed 4 bases at V and 3 bases at J, leaving 7 bases unmatched. This CDR3 is built from 15 residues. CDR1 is SGHNT and CDR2 is YYREEE in the germline V gene (reference sequence). CDR3 DNA: TGTGCCAGCAGCCTTCGGACAGGAGACTACAATGAGCAGTTCTTC. It specifies CASSLRTGDYNEQFF.

The rearrangement joins TRBV28 to TRBJ2-1; no clear D gene. CDR1 MDHEN and CDR2 SYDVKM come from the germline V gene. The CDR3 is 15 residues long. V lost 3 bases and J lost 2, with 11 bases in between. DNA of the CDR3: TGTGCCAGCAGTTTCGACCAGCGACCCTACAATGAGCAGTTCTTC. This gives the protein CASSFDQRPYNEQFF.

The chain joins TRBV6-1 to TRBJ2-4, with D possibly matching TRBD1 (6 bases). With 1 base removed from V and 0 bases from J, the gap between germline ends came to 13 bases. Germline V gene sequence: CDR1 MNHNS, CDR2 SASEGT. This CDR3 is 17 amino acids long. The DNA for the CDR3 is TGTGCCAGCAGTGAAGGACAGGTGAGCCTAGCCAAAAACATTCAGTACTTC. Protein: CASSEGQVSLAKNIQYF.

The chain recombines TRBV27 with TRBJ2-7; 12 bases line up with TRBD2. The CDR3 sequence is 14 residues long. CDR1 is MNHEY and CDR2 is SMNVEV in the germline V gene (reference sequence). V gave up 10 bases and J gave up 2 bases; unmatched junction bases: 6. CDR3 in DNA: TGTGCCACAAGGACTAGCGGGGTAACCTACGAGCAGTACTTC. It translates to CATRTSGVTYEQYF.

The chain couples TRBV25-1 to TRBJ2-7; tentative D call: TRBD1 (6 bases). The CDR3 has 15 amino acids. Trimming pared 6 bases from V and 3 bases from J, leaving 18 bases between. Germline V gives CDR1 MGHDK, CDR2 SYGVNS. CDR3 DNA: TGTGCCAGCAGGGAGGTAGACAGGTTATTCTACGAGCAGTACTTC. It specifies CASREVDRLFYEQYF.

V gene TRBV14 combines with J gene TRBJ2-5; 8 bases are a match to TRBD1. The junction had 8 bases not matched to a gene; V was cut back by 5 bases and J by 3 bases. This CDR3 contains 15 residues. Germline loops: CDR1 SGHDN, CDR2 FVKESK. The CDR3 loop is CASSVGQGDKETQYF. The CDR3 DNA follows: TGTGCCAGCAGCGTCGGACAGGGAGATAAAGAGACCCAGTACTTC.

This chain links TRBV5-4 with TRBJ2-5; tentatively, D is TRBD2 (6 bases). The V end was cut by 7 bases, the J end by 5 bases, with 15 bases between. The germline CDR1 and CDR2 sequences are SGHNT and YYREEE (reference sequence). There are 13 residues in the CDR3. CDR3 loop: CASAPGREETQYF. For the CDR3, the DNA is TGTGCCAGCGCTCCCGGGAGAGAGGAGACCCAGTACTTC. Full variable domain (remainder filled in from reference TRBV5-4 and TRBJ2-5): ETGVTQSPTHLIKTRGQQVTLRCSSQSGHNTVSWYQQALGQGPQFIFQYYREEENGRGNFPPRFSGLQFPNYSSELNVNALELDDSALYLCASAPGREETQYFGPGTRLLVL.

This clone was seen a handful of times. The rearrangement uses TRBV29-1 and TRBJ2-1, with 9 bases matching TRBD2. The CDR3 covers 17 residues. The V segment lost 0 bases and the J segment 2 bases; nucleotides outside the gene matches: 8. Germline CDR1 reads SQVTM; CDR2 reads ANQGSEA. CDR3 sequence: CSVEDPTRGGAYNEQFF. The DNA of the CDR3 is TGCAGCGTTGAAGATCCAACGCGGGGGGGCGCCTACAATGAGCAGTTCTTC.

This clone was recorded a few times. The chain carries TRBV5-6 and TRBJ2-3; the D gene is possibly TRBD2 (8 bases). V was shortened by 1 base and J by 2 bases, with 20 bases between the two germline ends. Per germline, CDR1 SGHDT and CDR2 YYEEEE. The CDR3 length is 18 residues. DNA of the CDR3: TGTGCCAGCAGCTTGTGGCCCAGGGGGACTAGTAACACAGATACGCAGTATTTT. Amino acids: CASSLWPRGTSNTDTQYF. Using reference TRBV5-6 and TRBJ2-3 for the parts outside the CDR3, the full variable domain is DAGVTQSPTHLIKTRGQQVTLRCSPKSGHDTVSWYQQALGQGPQFIFQYYEEEERQRGNFPDRFSGHQFPNYSSELNVNALLLGDSALYLCASSLWPRGTSNTDTQYFGPGTRLTVL.